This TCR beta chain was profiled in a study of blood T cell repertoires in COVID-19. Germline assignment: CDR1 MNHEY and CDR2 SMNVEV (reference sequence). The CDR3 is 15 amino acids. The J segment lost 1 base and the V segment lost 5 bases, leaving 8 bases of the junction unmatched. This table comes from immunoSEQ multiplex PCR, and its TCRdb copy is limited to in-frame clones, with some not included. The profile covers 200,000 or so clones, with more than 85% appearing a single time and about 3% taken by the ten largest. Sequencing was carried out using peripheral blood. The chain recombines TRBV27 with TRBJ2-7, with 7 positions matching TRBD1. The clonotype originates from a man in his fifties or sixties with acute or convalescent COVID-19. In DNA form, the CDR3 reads TGTGCCAGCAGTCTCGGGACAGACTCTTCCTACGAGCAGTACTTC. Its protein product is CASSLGTDSSYEQYF.